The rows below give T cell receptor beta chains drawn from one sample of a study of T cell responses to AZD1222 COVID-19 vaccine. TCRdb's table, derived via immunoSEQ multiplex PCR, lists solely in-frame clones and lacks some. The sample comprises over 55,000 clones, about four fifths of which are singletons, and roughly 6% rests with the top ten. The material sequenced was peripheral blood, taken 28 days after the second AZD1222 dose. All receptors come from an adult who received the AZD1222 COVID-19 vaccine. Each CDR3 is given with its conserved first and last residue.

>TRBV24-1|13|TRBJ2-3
CATSDAGFDTQYF
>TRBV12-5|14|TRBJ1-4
CASGLAGGMGKLFF
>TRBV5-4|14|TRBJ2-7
CASSLATGGGEQYF
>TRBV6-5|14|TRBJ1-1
CASRQTTRNTEAFF
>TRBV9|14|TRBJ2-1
CASSVPGGAHEQFF
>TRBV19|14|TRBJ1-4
CASSRTGTNEKLFF
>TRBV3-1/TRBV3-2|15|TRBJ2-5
CASSQRTGGGETQYF
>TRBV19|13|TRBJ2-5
CASSIFGQETQYF
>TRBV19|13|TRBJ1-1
CASTIGTARKAFF
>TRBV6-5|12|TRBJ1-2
CASGDYPVGYTF
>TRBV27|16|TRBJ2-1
CASSPFSSSSYNEQFF
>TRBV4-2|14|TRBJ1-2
CASSQDSQNYGYTF
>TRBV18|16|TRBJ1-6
CASSPILLEADSPLHF
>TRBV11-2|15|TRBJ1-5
CASSLGGGLNQPQHF
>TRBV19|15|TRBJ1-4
CASSSRDTSNEKLFF
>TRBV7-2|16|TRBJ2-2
CASSRPIRQGTGELFF
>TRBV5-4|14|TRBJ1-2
CASSFRDRDYGYTF
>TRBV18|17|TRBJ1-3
CASSPPYQGRSGNTIYF
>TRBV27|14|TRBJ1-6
CASSFPGVNSPLHF
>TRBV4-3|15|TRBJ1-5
CASSQVAGARQPQHF
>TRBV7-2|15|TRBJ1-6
CASSLEGGINSPLHF
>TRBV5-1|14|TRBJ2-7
CASSLGQIGDEQYF
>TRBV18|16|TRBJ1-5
CASSPGQSGANQPQHF
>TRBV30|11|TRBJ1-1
CAWSALTEAFF
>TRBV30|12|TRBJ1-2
CAKGGTGYGYTF
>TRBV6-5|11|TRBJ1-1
CASMDRVEAFF
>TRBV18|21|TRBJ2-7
CASSPQGVASGGSRTAYEQYF
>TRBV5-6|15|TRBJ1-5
CASSFYRGPGQPQHF
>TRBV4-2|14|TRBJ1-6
CASSQEAQGSPLHF
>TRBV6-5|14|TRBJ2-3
CAAAAGGRTDTQYF
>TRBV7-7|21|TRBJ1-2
CASSLATKFFYRDRGNYGYTF
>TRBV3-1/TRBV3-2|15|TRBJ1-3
CASSYRQSSGNTIYF
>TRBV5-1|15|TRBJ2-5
CASSLEGRRAETQYF
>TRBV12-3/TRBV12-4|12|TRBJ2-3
CASSWTPDTQYF
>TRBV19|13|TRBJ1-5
CASTLQGDQPQHF
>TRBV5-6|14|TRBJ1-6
CASSYTPYNSPLHF
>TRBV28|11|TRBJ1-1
CASTWDSEAFF
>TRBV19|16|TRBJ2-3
CASSIFGQGSTDTQYF
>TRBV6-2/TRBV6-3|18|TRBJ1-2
CASSYTPPSRTATYGYTF
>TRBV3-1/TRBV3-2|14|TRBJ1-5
CASSQEREGQPQHF
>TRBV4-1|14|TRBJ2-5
CASSTREYQETQYF
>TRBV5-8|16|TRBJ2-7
CASSPLREIVSHEQYF
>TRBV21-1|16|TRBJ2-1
CASRNTQGGRYNEQFF
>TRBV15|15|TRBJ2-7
CATSRVLAGDHEQYF
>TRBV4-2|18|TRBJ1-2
CASSQDRQGVNTNYGYTF
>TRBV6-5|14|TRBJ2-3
CASSTSEQGNTQYF
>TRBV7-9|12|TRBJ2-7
CATVTEAYEQYF
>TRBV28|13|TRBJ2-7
CASGLGTTYEQYF
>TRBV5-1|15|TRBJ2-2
CASSPRTGDAGELFF
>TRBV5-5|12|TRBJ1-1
CASSFINTEAFF
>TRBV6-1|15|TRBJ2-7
CASSEPTAPGYEQYF